Listed here is a single T cell receptor (beta chain). Its antigen is currently unknown. Germline is not matched at one junction end, which may reflect a read error. Germline V gene sequence: CDR1 MNHEY, CDR2 SVGEGT. The CDR3 is 20 residues long. Donors were healthy Caucasian individuals from Russia aged roughly 6 to 90. The data belong to a study of blood T cells in healthy people across ages. Findings and limits, study-wide: The study found TCR beta diversity correlated strongly with naive T cell percentage.

A second PCR of roughly 6 to 12 cycles used a sample-barcoded 5' primer and a J-beta primer mix. Each cDNA molecule, via a template-switch adaptor with 12 random nucleotides, was tagged. Via MiXCR, TCRdb re-called the 5' RACE reads, giving one row per CDR3 protein. The table lists about 650,000 distinct CDR3 sequences, about 30% of them singletons. The V call is TRBV6-2 or TRBV6-3, the J call TRBJ1-6; possibly TRBD1 for D (6 bases). The receptor comes from a woman of 80 years or more in good health. What was sequenced was blood. Written as DNA, the CDR3 is TGTGCCAGCAGTTACGTCGTCGACAGGACCCTGAGCTCCTATAATTCACCCCCCCACTTT. As protein: CASSYVVDRTLSSYNSPPHF.